One TCR beta chain is described in this entry. As yet, its antigen is unknown. The use of a sample-barcoded 5' primer and a J-beta primer mix characterized a second PCR of roughly 7 to 12 cycles. TCRdb recomputed calls from the 5' RACE reads with MiXCR, one row per CDR3 protein. The table has about 970,000 distinct CDR3 sequences, roughly 51% seen once. The sample comes from a study of blood T cells in healthy people across ages. Study-wide background: There was about one barcoded beta molecule captured by template switching per two T cells.

Germline CDR1 is MNHEY and CDR2 is SMNVEV (reference sequence). The length of the CDR3 is 15 residues. V was shortened by 2 bases and J by 2 bases, with 11 bases between the two germline ends. Study-level findings and limits: Measured against age, TCR beta diversity per million T cells decreased in a roughly linear manner.

This clonotype was sampled from a woman aged 55-69 years in good health. The rearrangement uses TRBV27 and TRBJ2-3; D is undetermined. The material sequenced was blood. CDR3 region: CASSLRLPYTDTQYF. The CDR3 DNA reads TGTGCCAGCAGTTTACGGCTACCCTACACAGATACGCAGTATTTT.